What follows are 26 T cell receptor beta chains derived from one specimen sequenced in a study of STAT3 mutations in large granular lymphocyte leukemia. Notes on the study in general: At least one immunodominant TCR beta clonotype appeared in every T-cell large granular lymphocyte leukemia patient.

The method was immunoSEQ multiplex PCR; TCRdb's version includes in-frame clones alone and lacks a portion of them. The data contain some 17,000 clones, 80% to 90% of them singletons. The antigens these receptors bind are not known. The sample taken for sequencing was peripheral blood mononuclear cells. The receptor source for this set is a man aged 50-60 years with T-cell large granular lymphocyte leukemia. Some clones in this sample may be carry-over from other donors' samples.

The chain carries TRBV2 and TRBJ1-2; tentative D call: TRBD1 (6 bases). CDR1 is SNHLY and CDR2 is FYNNEI in the germline V gene. Trimming removed 4 bases from V and 13 bases from J, with 19 bases in between. The CDR3 spans 13 residues. The chain's CDR3 is CASSGDRDIPCTF. CDR3 nucleotide sequence: TGTGCCAGCAGTGGGGATCGGGACATCCCATGCACCTTC.

V is TRBV6-4 and J is TRBJ2-3, with D possibly TRBD1 on 6 matching bases. This CDR3 has 15 amino acids. The V and J ends lost 0 bases and 1 base respectively, with 8 bases between them. Germline assignment: CDR1 MRHNA and CDR2 SNTAGT. The CDR3 protein is CASSDSPGGTDTQYF. In DNA form, the CDR3 reads TGTGCCAGCAGTGACTCGCCAGGGGGCACAGATACGCAGTATTTT.

This chain links TRBV18 with TRBJ2-3; D is possibly TRBD1 (5 bases). Germline lookup yields CDR1 KGHSH and CDR2 LQKENI. The CDR3 is 13 residues long. The V and J ends lost 5 bases and 5 bases respectively, with 11 bases between them. The CDR3 DNA reads as TGTGCCAGCTCAGTGGGGCATCGAGATACGCAGTATTTT. It encodes CASSVGHRDTQYF.

CDR3 DNA sequence: TGTGCCAGCTCACGGACAGACCGGGGGGCCACCGGGGAGCTGTTTTTT. Translating it yields CASSRTDRGATGELFF. The genes are TRBV18 and TRBJ2-2, with D perhaps matching TRBD2 (7 bases). The CDR3 spans 16 residues. Trimming shortened V by 4 bases and J by 4 bases, and 16 bases separated the two germline ends. From germline, CDR1 is KGHSH and CDR2 LQKENI.

This clone has a single count. J is TRBJ2-7 and V is TRBV2; 9 nucleotides agree with TRBD2. Germline CDR1 and CDR2: SNHLY and FYNNEI. This CDR3 spans 16 amino acids. V trimming: 6 bases; J trimming: 0 bases; junction bases outside the gene matches: 9. CDR3 DNA sequence: TGTGCCAGCAGAGTTCTAGCGGGGCAAAGCTCCTACGAGCAGTACTTC. Protein: CASRVLAGQSSYEQYF.

V is TRBV14 and J is TRBJ2-7; D gene uncertain. V was cut by 0 bases and J by 5 bases, with 11 bases left in between. The CDR3 sequence is 14 residues long. CDR1 and CDR2 (germline): SGHDN, FVKESK. The CDR3 nucleotides read TGTGCCAGCAGCCAAGATCTTGGAGCGAACGAGCAGTACTTC. Protein: CASSQDLGANEQYF.

The chain carries TRBV18 and TRBJ1-1; possible D gene TRBD1, 5 bases. Germline V gene sequence: CDR1 KGHSH, CDR2 LQKENI. This CDR3 comprises 14 residues. Trimming cost V 2 bases and J 3 bases, with 10 bases left between them. DNA of the CDR3: TGTGCCAGCTCACCAGGAGCGGGGCACACTGAAGCTTTCTTT. It specifies CASSPGAGHTEAFF. Drawing the rest from reference TRBV18 and TRBJ1-1, the complete variable domain is NAGVMQNPRHLVRRRGQEARLRCSPMKGHSHVYWYRQLPEEGLKFMVYLQKENIIDESGMPKERFSAEFPKEGPSILRIQQVVRGDSAAYFCASSPGAGHTEAFFGQGTRLTVV.

The chain couples TRBV18 to TRBJ2-3; D unresolved. Germline V lookup: CDR1 KGHSH, CDR2 LQKENI. The CDR3 is 15 residues long. V dropped 2 bases and J dropped 4 bases, with 13 bases sitting between them. The CDR3 loop is CASSPRPAPPDTQYF. CDR3 bases: TGTGCCAGCTCACCAAGGCCCGCCCCACCAGATACGCAGTATTTT.

This clone was seen once. The J gene is TRBJ2-7, the V gene TRBV7-4; possibly TRBD1 or TRBD2 for D (6 bases each). The CDR3 runs to 16 residues. The V end was cut by 0 bases, the J end by 3 bases, with 15 bases between. Germline CDR1 and CDR2: SGHVT and SQSDAQ. The CDR3 DNA reads as TGTGCCAGCAGCTTAGCCAGGGGACTTCGATTCTACGAGCAGTACTTC. This codes for CASSLARGLRFYEQYF.

The V gene is TRBV4-1, the J gene TRBJ2-5; TRBD1 matches at 9 bases. With V trimmed by 0 bases and J by 3 bases, 8 bases remained unmatched. Germline V lookup: CDR1 MGHRA, CDR2 YSYEKL. The CDR3 totals 17 residues. This CDR3 is CASSQEGGTGSKETQYF. CDR3 bases: TGCGCCAGCAGCCAAGAGGGGGGGACAGGGTCAAAAGAGACCCAGTACTTC.

The V call is TRBV4-2, the J call TRBJ1-2; the D is unclear. This CDR3 region has 13 residues. Trimming removed 5 bases from V and 5 bases from J, with 12 bases in between. Germline V gives CDR1 LGHNA, CDR2 YNFKEQ. CDR3 bases: TGTGCCAGCAGCTCCGTCGAGCTATATGGCTACACCTTC. It specifies CASSSVELYGYTF.

V is TRBV20-1 and J is TRBJ2-7, with D unresolved. This CDR3 spans 11 amino acids. The germline V gene has CDR1 DFQATT and CDR2 SNEGSKA (reference sequence). Trimming left V 6 bases short and J 5 bases short, with 11 bases between. CDR3 protein: CSASQGNEQYF. CDR3 sequence (DNA): TGCAGTGCCTCACAAGGAAACGAGCAGTACTTC.

This rearrangement joins TRBV2 to TRBJ1-1; D is unclear. This CDR3 is 16 amino acids long. The germline V and J ends were trimmed by 10 bases and 0 bases, with 21 bases remaining between them. The germline V gene has CDR1 SNHLY and CDR2 FYNNEI. DNA of the CDR3: TGTGCCATATCACCGGGAGACAATTTAATGAACACTGAAGCTTTCTTT. Amino acids: CAISPGDNLMNTEAFF.

This chain links TRBV5-1 with TRBJ2-1; 12 bases are a match to TRBD1. This CDR3 region has 15 residues. Germline-derived CDR1 and CDR2 are SGHRS and YFSETQ. V lost 4 bases, J lost 9 bases, and 8 bases stayed unmatched. Written as DNA, the CDR3 is TGCGCCAGCAGCGTATCCGGGACAGGGGGCGCTGAGCAGTTCTTC. This encodes CASSVSGTGGAEQFF.

The J gene is TRBJ2-5, the V gene TRBV5-1; 8 nucleotides match TRBD2. The germline gives CDR1 SGHRS, CDR2 YFSETQ. V dropped 4 bases and J dropped 4; count of bases not matched to a gene: 6. The CDR3 has 14 residues. This CDR3 is CASSLWTSRETQYF. The DNA of the CDR3 is TGCGCCAGCAGCCTTTGGACTAGCCGAGAGACCCAGTACTTC.

The J gene is TRBJ2-1, the V gene TRBV19, with 9 positions matching TRBD1. This CDR3 has 13 residues. Looked up from germline, CDR1 is LNHDA and CDR2 is SQIVND (reference sequence). J was trimmed by 7 bases and V by 9 bases; bases with no gene match: 7. Here the CDR3 DNA reads TGTGCCAGCGGGGGACAGGGCGGGAATGAGCAGTTCTTC. Protein product: CASGGQGGNEQFF.

This chain uses TRBV5-6 with TRBJ1-5; TRBD1 might be the D (6 bases). Germline assignment: CDR1 SGHDT and CDR2 YYEEEE. The CDR3 has 16 residues. V gave up 1 base and J gave up 6 bases, with 17 bases separating them. The CDR3 loop is CASSLRGPSGGQPQHF. In DNA form, the CDR3 reads TGTGCCAGCAGCTTGCGGGGGCCCTCGGGAGGTCAGCCCCAGCATTTT.

The J gene is TRBJ2-7, the V gene TRBV19; the D call may be TRBD1 or TRBD2 (5 bases each). The CDR3 runs 15 residues. In germline, CDR1 is LNHDA, CDR2 SQIVND (reference sequence). Trimming removed 2 bases at V and 5 bases at J, with 16 bases between. The CDR3 coding sequence is TGTGCCAGTAGTATAACCGGGACCCCTTCCCACGAGCAGTACTTC. Its protein is CASSITGTPSHEQYF.

The chain has TRBV18 and TRBJ2-7; weak D call: TRBD1 (5 bases). The CDR3 is 15 residues long. CDR1 and CDR2 from the germline V gene are KGHSH and LQKENI. The V and J ends lost 5 bases and 3 bases respectively, with 17 bases between them. The CDR3 here is CASSGAANRGYEQYF. The CDR3 DNA is TGTGCCAGCTCAGGGGCCGCTAATAGAGGCTACGAGCAGTACTTC.

The chain is built from TRBV9 and TRBJ1-5; D is possibly TRBD1 (5 bases). The V end lost 0 bases, the J end lost 1 base, and 11 bases lay between the germline ends. CDR3 length: 16 residues. Germline loops: CDR1 SGDLS, CDR2 YYNGEE. CDR3 DNA: TGTGCCAGCAGCGTAGCTTCCAGGGCAAGCAATCAGCCCCAGCATTTT. Its translation: CASSVASRASNQPQHF.

The chain recombines TRBV6-1 with TRBJ2-7, with D maybe TRBD1 (5 bases). Trimming removed 0 bases at V and 1 base at J, with 13 bases between. Germline assignment: CDR1 MNHNS and CDR2 SASEGT. The CDR3 is 16 residues long. The CDR3 protein is CASSEALGTGSYEQYF. The CDR3 nucleotides read TGTGCCAGCAGTGAAGCGCTTGGTACAGGATCCTACGAGCAGTACTTC.

V gene TRBV28 combines with J gene TRBJ1-5, with 8 nucleotides matching TRBD1. The CDR3 is 14 amino acids. Trimming at V came to 5 bases and at J to 9 bases, leaving 9 bases not matched to a gene. CDR1 and CDR2 (germline): MDHEN, SYDVKM. The CDR3 sequence is CASSATGGSSPQHF. The DNA for the CDR3 is TGTGCCAGCAGTGCTACAGGGGGAAGCTCGCCCCAGCATTTT.

The chain combines TRBV10-3 with TRBJ2-7; 15 positions agree with TRBD2. This CDR3 is 15 amino acids long. V lost 7 bases, J lost 2 bases, and 3 bases stayed unmatched. CDR1 and CDR2 (germline): ENHRY, SYGVKD. As DNA, the CDR3 is TGTGCCATCAAAGGACTAGCGGGAGGGGCCTACGAGCAGTACTTC. Protein product: CAIKGLAGGAYEQYF.

The V gene is TRBV5-1, the J gene TRBJ2-3; a possible D gene is TRBD1 (6 bases). CDR1 is SGHRS and CDR2 is YFSETQ in the germline V gene. The CDR3 has 14 residues. Trimming removed 4 bases at V and 0 bases at J, with 9 bases between. The CDR3 protein is CASSNGQSTDTQYF. The CDR3 DNA sequence: TGCGCCAGCAGCAATGGACAGAGCACAGATACGCAGTATTTT.

The V gene is TRBV25-1, the J gene TRBJ1-5, with 7 bases lining up with TRBD1. Per the germline V gene, CDR1 is MGHDK and CDR2 is SYGVNS. V lost 3 bases to trimming and J lost 5 bases; unmatched junction nucleotides: 4. The CDR3 is 14 amino acids. The CDR3 sequence: CASSEGTEYQPQHF. The DNA of the CDR3 is TGTGCCAGCAGTGAGGGGACAGAGTATCAGCCCCAGCATTTT.

The V call is TRBV6-5, the J call TRBJ2-1; 7 bases line up with TRBD1. V lost 5 bases, J lost 0 bases, and 4 bases stayed unmatched. Germline CDR1 MNHEY, CDR2 SVGAGI. The CDR3 is 15 amino acids. CDR3: CASSPTGDSYNEQFF. The CDR3 coding sequence is TGTGCCAGCAGTCCCACAGGGGACTCCTACAATGAGCAGTTCTTC.